Given below is one T cell receptor beta chain in context. Its antigen remains unidentified. The CDR3 contains 13 residues. Looked up from germline, CDR1 is DFQATT and CDR2 is SNEGSKA (reference sequence). The V gene lost 5 bases and the J gene lost 6 bases, with 16 bases spanning the gap. The data derive from a study of blood T cells in healthy people across ages. A second PCR of about 7 to 12 cycles used a sample-barcoded 5' primer and a J-beta primer mix. TCRdb called the 5' RACE reads again in MiXCR, with one record for every CDR3 protein. The sample carries around 580,000 distinct CDR3 sequences, roughly 48% recorded once. Findings and limits, study-wide: The unknown donor CMV status may have confounded expanded clonotype changes. Strong correlation linked observed beta diversity and percent naive T cells. Long-lived donors carried more naive CD4+ cells and greater diversity than aged donors.

Sample: blood. This sequence joins TRBV20-1 and TRBJ2-5; D call uncertain. The TCR sequence derives from a man older than 75 in good health. CDR3: CSAVPGPRQTQYF. CDR3 nucleotide sequence: TGCAGTGCTGTACCGGGCCCTCGACAGACCCAGTACTTC.